Below, 30 T cell receptor beta chains from the same sample are listed, as sequenced in a study of blood T cell repertoires in COVID-19. Profiling relied on immunoSEQ multiplex PCR, and the TCRdb table lists in-frame clones only, not all of them. The sample has roughly 190,000 clones; about four fifths are singletons. Specimen: peripheral blood. These receptor sequences come from a middle-aged woman with COVID-19, enrolled during active disease.

CDR3 sequence reads: CASRSGGTYEQYV. Here the CDR3 DNA reads TGTGCCAGCCGAAGCGGGGGAACCTACGAGCAGTACGTC. The chain couples TRBV7-8 to TRBJ2-7; TRBD2 agrees at 8 bases. This CDR3 contains 13 residues. V was pared by 8 bases and J by 2 bases, with 5 bases of the junction left unmatched. CDR1 SGHVS and CDR2 FQNEAQ come from the germline V gene.

The table lists this clone with a few counts. The rearrangement uses TRBV6-1 and TRBJ2-1; unclear D gene. Trimming took 2 bases from V and 4 from J, leaving 9 bases between them. The CDR3 spans 14 residues. Per the germline V gene, CDR1 is MNHNS and CDR2 is SASEGT. The CDR3 DNA reads TGTGCCAGCAGTGAACTTGCAGGTTACAATGAGCAGTTCTTC. It specifies CASSELAGYNEQFF.

The chain recombines TRBV5-1 with TRBJ2-1; the match to TRBD2 covers 10 bases. Per the germline V gene, CDR1 is SGHRS and CDR2 is YFSETQ. This CDR3 has 17 amino acids. Trimming at V came to 3 bases and at J to 7 bases, leaving 13 bases not matched to a gene. CDR3 sequence reads: CASSSIGGSGRSNEQFF. The CDR3 DNA follows: TGCGCCAGCAGCTCAATAGGCGGTAGCGGGAGGTCGAATGAGCAGTTCTTC.

V usage is TRBV10-3 and J usage is TRBJ2-7; TRBD2 might be the D (5 bases). Germline CDR1 is ENHRY and CDR2 is SYGVKD. V was trimmed by 0 bases and J by 3 bases, leaving 9 bases between them. The CDR3 contains 14 residues. For the CDR3, the DNA is TGTGCCATCAGTGAGTCCGAGGGCCTCTACGAGCAGTACTTC. Translating it yields CAISESEGLYEQYF.

The chain carries TRBV5-4 and TRBJ1-2; D gene ambiguous. V was clipped by 6 bases and J by 3 bases, with 6 bases between them. The CDR3 consists of 11 residues. Germline lookup yields CDR1 SGHNT and CDR2 YYREEE (reference sequence). CDR3 protein: CASNNDYGYTF. The CDR3 bases are TGTGCCAGCAATAATGACTATGGCTACACCTTC.

The chain uses TRBV13 and TRBJ1-1; D is uncertain. Trimming cost V 3 bases and J 2 bases, with 10 bases left between them. The CDR3 runs to 14 residues. CDR1 PRHDT and CDR2 FYEKMQ come from the germline V gene (reference sequence). This CDR3 reads CASSFTAINTEAFF. For the CDR3, the DNA is TGTGCCAGCAGCTTCACCGCGATTAACACTGAAGCTTTCTTT.

V gene TRBV19 combines with J gene TRBJ1-4; TRBD1 matches at 9 bases. Per the germline V gene, CDR1 is LNHDA and CDR2 is SQIVND (reference sequence). This CDR3 is built from 16 residues. V lost 6 bases and J lost 7; bases outside the gene matches: 12. CDR3 amino acids: CASRDRGRLTGEKLFF. CDR3 DNA: TGTGCCAGTAGGGACAGGGGTCGGTTAACGGGTGAAAAACTGTTTTTT.

This clone has more than one count but fewer than ten. This chain connects TRBV19 to TRBJ1-1; 7 bases align to TRBD1. The CDR3 extends over 16 amino acids. Germline lookup yields CDR1 LNHDA and CDR2 SQIVND (reference sequence). The trim removed 4 bases at V and 0 bases at J, leaving 8 bases unmatched. CDR3 DNA sequence: TGTGCCAGTAGTACAAACAGGGGACAGATGAACACTGAAGCTTTCTTT. It is translated as CASSTNRGQMNTEAFF.

This chain joins TRBV4-2 and TRBJ2-3; 8 nucleotides agree with TRBD2. The CDR3 covers 17 residues. V was pared by 0 bases and J by 2 bases, with 7 bases of the junction left unmatched. The germline V gene encodes CDR1 LGHNA and CDR2 YNFKEQ. The DNA of the CDR3 is TGTGCCAGCAGCCAAGATTACCAGCGGGGGTTCACAGATACGCAGTATTTT. Residues: CASSQDYQRGFTDTQYF.

The V and J genes are TRBV6-2 or TRBV6-3 and TRBJ2-1; D perhaps matches TRBD1 (5 bases). The V gene lost 8 bases and the J gene lost 5 bases, with 16 bases spanning the gap. Germline V gene lookup returns CDR1 MNHEY and CDR2 SVGEGT. This CDR3 spans 14 amino acids. DNA for the CDR3: TGTGCCAGCGGCCGACACGGACAACACAATGAGCAGTTCTTC. Its translation is CASGRHGQHNEQFF.

This sequence joins TRBV5-1 and TRBJ2-1; 7 nucleotides match TRBD2. Per the germline V gene, CDR1 is SGHRS and CDR2 is YFSETQ. This CDR3 has 16 amino acids. V shed 0 bases, J shed 4 bases, and the junction held 7 bases outside the gene matches. The CDR3 DNA is TGCGCCAGCAGCTTGGAACTACAACTAGCGTACAATGAGCAGTTCTTC. Its protein product is CASSLELQLAYNEQFF.

The rearrangement uses TRBV6-6 and TRBJ2-2; maybe TRBD1 (5 bases). CDR1 and CDR2 from the germline V gene are MNHNY and SVGAGI (reference sequence). This CDR3 contains 12 residues. The DNA for the CDR3 is TGTGCTACCGGACAGAACACCGGGGAGCTGTTTTTT. Residues: CATGQNTGELFF.

The chain has TRBV24-1 and TRBJ1-4, with D perhaps matching TRBD1 (5 bases). Trimming took off 5 bases at V and 7 bases at J, with 16 bases between the two ends. The CDR3 has 15 residues. Looked up from germline, CDR1 is KGHDR and CDR2 is SFDVKD. CDR3: CATSAKGSRVEKLFF. In DNA form, the CDR3 reads TGTGCCACCAGTGCAAAGGGCTCCAGGGTTGAAAAACTGTTTTTT.

The chain links TRBV5-1 to TRBJ2-6, with 8 nucleotides matching TRBD1. This CDR3 has 20 residues. V shed 3 bases, J shed 0 bases, and the junction held 14 bases outside the gene matches. CDR1 is SGHRS and CDR2 is YFSETQ in the germline V gene. The CDR3 is CASSSARGQGALSGANVLTF. The CDR3 DNA sequence: TGCGCCAGCAGCTCCGCACGGGGTCAGGGGGCCCTCTCTGGGGCCAACGTCCTGACTTTC.

V gene TRBV19 combines with J gene TRBJ1-5, with 7 bases matching TRBD1. The CDR3 extends over 15 amino acids. Unmatched junction bases numbered 5, after V lost 4 bases and J lost 2 bases. Per germline, CDR1 LNHDA and CDR2 SQIVND (reference sequence). CDR3 protein: CASSSEDRGNQPQHF. The CDR3 DNA is TGTGCCAGTAGTAGTGAAGACAGGGGCAATCAGCCCCAGCATTTT.

The chain uses TRBV7-9 and TRBJ2-3; possibly TRBD1 for D (5 bases). Per the germline V gene, CDR1 is SEHNR and CDR2 is FQNEAQ (reference sequence). This CDR3 is 14 amino acids long. Trimming removed 0 bases at V and 6 bases at J, with 10 bases between. The CDR3 bases are TGTGCCAGCAGCTTAGCGTTGTCAGGGGATACGCAGTATTTT. This codes for CASSLALSGDTQYF.

This chain joins TRBV11-3 and TRBJ2-1; 7 nucleotides match TRBD2. Per the germline V gene, CDR1 is SGHNT and CDR2 is YENEEA. The CDR3 is 16 residues long. The J segment lost 3 bases and the V segment lost 4 bases, leaving 9 bases of the junction unmatched. DNA for the CDR3: TGTGCCAGCAGCTCCTTTGCGGGAGCTTACTACAATGAGCAGTTCTTC. Protein product: CASSSFAGAYYNEQFF.

This clone appeared a single time. V is TRBV6-5 and J is TRBJ2-7; TRBD2 agrees at 9 bases. Germline CDR1 and CDR2: MNHEY and SVGAGI. This CDR3 has 12 residues. V gave up 8 bases and J gave up 2 bases; unmatched junction bases: 1. CDR3 loop: CASASGTYEQYF. In DNA form, the CDR3 reads TGTGCCAGCGCTAGCGGGACCTACGAGCAGTACTTC.

The chain links TRBV6-5 to TRBJ2-6, with TRBD1 as a possible D gene (6 bases). V was trimmed by 2 bases and J by 0 bases, leaving 8 bases between them. This CDR3 is 16 amino acids long. Germline lookup yields CDR1 MNHEY and CDR2 SVGAGI. The CDR3 reads CASSYADSSGANVLTF. The CDR3 nucleotides read TGTGCCAGCAGTTACGCGGACAGCTCTGGGGCCAACGTCCTGACTTTC.

This chain connects TRBV5-8 to TRBJ2-6, with a tentative D call TRBD1 (5 bases). Trimming removed 3 bases at V and 2 bases at J, with 15 bases between. This CDR3 spans 17 amino acids. The germline gives CDR1 SGHTS, CDR2 YDEGEE. CDR3 coding DNA: TGTGCCAGCAGCTATCAGGGCCATGACGCTGGGGCCAACGTCCTGACTTTC. This gives the protein CASSYQGHDAGANVLTF.

The rearrangement uses TRBV19 and TRBJ2-7, with 10 bases identical to TRBD1. V shed 5 bases and J 4 bases; nucleotides not matched to a gene: 11. CDR1 and CDR2 (germline): LNHDA, SQIVND (reference sequence). The CDR3 is 16 residues long. CDR3 in amino acids: CASSLSPGQGKYEQYF. CDR3 nucleotide sequence: TGTGCCAGTAGTTTAAGTCCGGGACAGGGGAAGTACGAGCAGTACTTC.

The table lists this clone with a count of one. The rearrangement joins TRBV18 to TRBJ1-1; TRBD1 agrees at 9 bases. The germline V gene has CDR1 KGHSH and CDR2 LQKENI. This CDR3 contains 13 residues. The J segment lost 10 bases and the V segment lost 4 bases, leaving 7 bases of the junction unmatched. Here the CDR3 DNA reads TGTGCCAGCTCACTACGACAGGGGGATGTAGCTTTCTTT. Residues: CASSLRQGDVAFF. Filled out from reference TRBV18 and TRBJ1-1, the complete variable domain reads NAGVMQNPRHLVRRRGQEARLRCSPMKGHSHVYWYRQLPEEGLKFMVYLQKENIIDESGMPKERFSAEFPKEGPSILRIQQVVRGDSAAYFCASSLRQGDVAFFGQGTRLTVV.

V gene TRBV12-3 or TRBV12-4 combines with J gene TRBJ2-3, with D possibly matching TRBD1 (5 bases). The CDR3 has 13 residues. V dropped 6 bases and J dropped 3 bases, with 10 bases sitting between them. The CDR3 is CASRLQDTDTQYF. The CDR3, as DNA: TGTGCCAGCAGGCTACAGGATACAGATACGCAGTATTTT.

This clone was observed a handful of times. J is TRBJ1-5 and V is TRBV6-5; D may be TRBD1 (5 bases). Trimming cost V 8 bases and J 4 bases, with 12 bases left between them. The length of the CDR3 is 13 residues. Germline-derived CDR1 and CDR2 are MNHEY and SVGAGI. CDR3 DNA sequence: TGTGCCAGCGGGGCTTTAAGGAATCAGCCCCAGCATTTT. Residues: CASGALRNQPQHF.

This clone has more than one count but fewer than ten. The V call is TRBV11-2, the J call TRBJ2-6, with D possibly matching TRBD2 (6 bases). CDR1 is SGHAT and CDR2 is FQNNGV in the germline V gene. V lost 5 bases to trimming and J lost 0 bases, with 14 bases between them. This CDR3 is built from 17 residues. CDR3 in amino acids: CASSPRRAGSGANVLTF. The CDR3, as DNA: TGTGCCAGCAGCCCCCGTAGAGCGGGCTCTGGGGCCAACGTCCTGACTTTC.

J is TRBJ1-1 and V is TRBV19, with D unclear. Per germline, CDR1 LNHDA and CDR2 SQIVND (reference sequence). The CDR3 totals 12 residues. Between the trimmed V and J ends, which lost 9 bases and 0 bases, there was a span of 8 bases. The CDR3 nucleotides are TGTGCCAGCCGGGAGGTGAACACTGAAGCTTTCTTT. This translates into CASREVNTEAFF. Together with reference TRBV19 and TRBJ1-1, the CDR3 gives the full variable domain: DGGITQSPKYLFRKEGQNVTLSCEQNLNHDAMYWYRQDPGQGLRLIYYSQIVNDFQKGDIAEGYSVSREKKESFPLTVTSAQKNPTAFYLCASREVNTEAFFGQGTRLTVV.

This rearrangement joins TRBV7-9 to TRBJ2-2; D gene unclear. Germline V lookup: CDR1 SEHNR, CDR2 FQNEAQ (reference sequence). Trimming took 2 bases from V and 4 from J, leaving 5 bases between them. The CDR3 runs 13 residues. The CDR3 reads CASSLWATGELFF. Here the CDR3 DNA reads TGTGCCAGCAGCTTATGGGCCACCGGGGAGCTGTTTTTT.

This rearrangement joins TRBV18 to TRBJ2-3; weak D call: TRBD1 (5 bases). Trimming removed 3 bases at V and 0 bases at J, with 10 bases between. CDR3 length: 15 residues. Per germline, CDR1 KGHSH and CDR2 LQKENI. The CDR3 spells CASSPLGVSTDTQYF. CDR3 coding DNA: TGTGCCAGCTCACCCTTAGGGGTTAGCACAGATACGCAGTATTTT.

J is TRBJ2-5 and V is TRBV7-9; D is perhaps TRBD2 (5 bases). V gave up 7 bases and J gave up 8 bases, with 17 bases separating them. CDR3 length: 13 residues. CDR1 is SEHNR and CDR2 is FQNEAQ in the germline V gene (reference sequence). The CDR3 coding sequence is TGTGCCAGCACCACCGACGGAGCGGTCACCCAGTACTTC. Protein sequence: CASTTDGAVTQYF.

The rearrangement links TRBV9 to TRBJ2-2; 10 nucleotides agree with TRBD2. The CDR3 length is 15 residues. The germline V gene has CDR1 SGDLS and CDR2 YYNGEE. The ends lost 4 bases at V and 5 bases at J; junction bases unmatched: 5. The CDR3 spells CASSLGLATTGELFF. CDR3 in DNA: TGTGCCAGCAGCTTGGGACTAGCGACGACCGGGGAGCTGTTTTTT.